The 27 T cell receptor beta chains below were found in one sample sequenced in a study of blood T cell repertoires in COVID-19. Here immunoSEQ multiplex PCR was the method, and the copy in TCRdb shows in-frame clones only, minus some. The table includes around 390,000 clones, just under 90% detected once. What was sequenced was PBMCs or T cells enriched from blood (not recorded which). These receptors originate from a woman between 45 and 60 years old who had recovered from COVID-19.

The chain joins TRBV14 to TRBJ1-2, with a weak D call TRBD1 (5 bases). V gave up 3 bases and J gave up 4 bases, with 9 bases separating them. CDR1 and CDR2 from the germline V gene are SGHDN and FVKESK. The CDR3 totals 13 residues. The CDR3 DNA reads as TGTGCCAGCAGCCATGGACAAAGCTATGGCTACACCTTC. Residues: CASSHGQSYGYTF.

The sample holds one count of this clone. The chain couples TRBV5-6 to TRBJ1-6; tentative D call: TRBD1 (6 bases). Trimming removed 4 bases at V and 7 bases at J, with 12 bases between. Germline V gene sequence: CDR1 SGHDT, CDR2 YYEEEE. The CDR3 is 14 amino acids. The CDR3 DNA sequence: TGTGCCAGCAGCCCCGGCCAGGGGAATTCACCCCTCCACTTT. Encoded protein: CASSPGQGNSPLHF. The full variable domain, rest sourced from reference TRBV5-6 and TRBJ1-6, is DAGVTQSPTHLIKTRGQQVTLRCSPKSGHDTVSWYQQALGQGPQFIFQYYEEEERQRGNFPDRFSGHQFPNYSSELNVNALLLGDSALYLCASSPGQGNSPLHFGNGTRLTVT.

The chain carries TRBV7-2 and TRBJ2-5, with 11 bases lining up with TRBD2. V shed 1 base and J 6 bases; nucleotides not matched to a gene: 16. Germline CDR1 reads SGHTA; CDR2 reads FQGNSA. This CDR3 spans 19 amino acids. CDR3 in amino acids: CASSLESGLAGGRRQTQYF. DNA for the CDR3: TGTGCCAGCAGCTTAGAGTCTGGGCTAGCGGGGGGCCGGAGGCAGACCCAGTACTTC.

A word on this clone: Different DNA sequences within this sample yield the same CDR3. The chain recombines TRBV2 with TRBJ1-4; D remains ambiguous. Germline CDR1 is SNHLY and CDR2 is FYNNEI. The CDR3 has 13 amino acids. Trimming took off 6 bases at V and 2 bases at J, with 7 bases between the two ends. CDR3 DNA: TGTGCCAGCAGCCGCGGGACTAATGAAAAACTGTTTTTT. Protein: CASSRGTNEKLFF. The full variable domain, in which reference TRBV2 and TRBJ1-4 provide the parts outside the CDR3, is EPEVTQTPSHQVTQMGQEVILRCVPISNHLYFYWYRQILGQKVEFLVSFYNNEISEKSEIFDDQFSVERPDGSNFTLKIRSTKLEDSAMYFCASSRGTNEKLFFGSGTQLSVL.

V and J are TRBV30 and TRBJ1-6; TRBD1 aligns across 7 bases. CDR1 GTSNPN and CDR2 SVGIG come from the germline V gene (reference sequence). The CDR3 length is 13 residues. With V trimmed by 2 bases and J by 13 bases, 8 bases remained unmatched. The CDR3 spells CAWSLRQGGPLHF. CDR3 nucleotides: TGTGCCTGGAGTTTACGACAGGGTGGCCCCCTCCACTTT.

A word on this clone: Different DNA sequences within this sample yield the same CDR3. The chain links TRBV24-1 to TRBJ1-5; no reliable D call. CDR1 and CDR2 from the germline V gene are KGHDR and SFDVKD. The CDR3 runs 14 residues. V was cut by 9 bases and J by 0 bases, with 11 bases left in between. In nucleotides, the CDR3 is TGTGCCACCTCGGACTCCTATAGCAATCAGCCCCAGCATTTT. This translates into CATSDSYSNQPQHF.

The chain has TRBV7-9 and TRBJ2-3, with 8 bases lining up with TRBD1. The V segment lost 4 bases and the J segment 4 bases; nucleotides outside the gene matches: 7. Germline V lookup: CDR1 SEHNR, CDR2 FQNEAQ (reference sequence). The CDR3 spans 15 residues. The CDR3 coding sequence is TGTGCCAGCAGCTGGACCAGGGGGCGCTCAGATACGCAGTATTTT. Its protein is CASSWTRGRSDTQYF.

The chain joins TRBV3-1 (or the pseudogene TRBV3-2) to TRBJ1-1, with D possibly TRBD1 on 6 matching bases. CDR1 LGHDT and CDR2 YNNKEL come from the germline V gene (reference sequence). This CDR3 is 13 amino acids long. V was trimmed by 2 bases and J by 9 bases, leaving 13 bases between them. The CDR3 DNA follows: TGTGCCAGCAGCCAAACGGACAGTAACAAAGCTTTCTTT. As protein: CASSQTDSNKAFF.

The V call is TRBV5-4, the J call TRBJ1-2; tentative D call: TRBD1 (5 bases). V lost 4 bases to trimming and J lost 5 bases, with 18 bases between them. Germline values: CDR1 SGHNT, CDR2 YYREEE (reference sequence). The CDR3 has 15 amino acids. CDR3: CASSHEPTAPYGYTF. CDR3 nucleotides: TGTGCCAGCAGCCACGAACCGACAGCTCCATATGGCTACACCTTC. The full variable domain, its missing parts supplied by reference TRBV5-4 and TRBJ1-2, is ETGVTQSPTHLIKTRGQQVTLRCSSQSGHNTVSWYQQALGQGPQFIFQYYREEENGRGNFPPRFSGLQFPNYSSELNVNALELDDSALYLCASSHEPTAPYGYTFGSGTRLTVV.

The chain has TRBV27 and TRBJ1-3; D unclear. Trimming removed 5 bases from V and 0 bases from J, with 8 bases in between. CDR3 length: 14 amino acids. Germline V gives CDR1 MNHEY, CDR2 SMNVEV (reference sequence). CDR3: CASSGLSSGNTIYF. The CDR3 DNA reads as TGTGCCAGCAGTGGGCTCAGCTCTGGAAACACCATATATTTT.

CDR3 sequence: CASSLAREQYF. CDR3 nucleotide sequence: TGTGCCAGCAGCTTAGCGCGCGAGCAGTACTTC. V usage is TRBV7-2 and J usage is TRBJ2-7, with D unclear. CDR3 length equals 11 residues. V was clipped by 0 bases and J by 6 bases, with 3 bases between them. Germline CDR1 and CDR2: SGHTA and FQGNSA.

In DNA, the CDR3 is TGTGCCAGCAGTGCCTGGTATAGCGGGGTCTTAGATACGCAGTATTTT. Amino acids: CASSAWYSGVLDTQYF. This chain uses TRBV2 with TRBJ2-3, with 8 positions matching TRBD2. The germline gives CDR1 SNHLY, CDR2 FYNNEI. The V segment lost 4 bases and the J segment 5 bases; nucleotides outside the gene matches: 11. The CDR3 length is 16 residues.

This clone was counted between two and nine times. J is TRBJ1-3 and V is TRBV10-2; D is uncertain. Germline V gene data show CDR1 as WSHSY and CDR2 as SAAADI. This CDR3 is built from 13 residues. V shed 4 bases and J shed 1 base, with 5 bases lying between them. The CDR3 sequence is CASSGASGNTIYF. In DNA, the CDR3 is TGCGCCAGCAGTGGGGCTTCTGGAAACACCATATATTTT.

Here the CDR3 reads CASRGQGMNTEAFF. CDR3 nucleotides: TGTGCCAGTAGGGGACAGGGGATGAACACTGAAGCTTTCTTT. The chain joins TRBV19 to TRBJ1-1, with 10 bases matching TRBD1. The CDR3 runs 14 residues. V shed 6 bases, J shed 0 bases, and the junction held 1 base outside the gene matches. The germline gives CDR1 LNHDA, CDR2 SQIVND (reference sequence).

The V call is TRBV29-1, the J call TRBJ1-2, with D possibly matching TRBD1 (6 bases). Germline CDR1 is SQVTM and CDR2 is ANQGSEA. With 0 bases removed from V and 8 bases from J, the gap between germline ends came to 19 bases. CDR3 length equals 15 residues. CDR3 nucleotides: TGCAGCGTTGAAGAAATCAGGGGCGCTTTCTACGGCTACACCTTC. Its translation is CSVEEIRGAFYGYTF.

This clone was counted between two and nine times. The chain employs TRBV16 and TRBJ1-5; unclear D gene. Deletions cut 5 bases from V and 7 bases from J, with 12 bases between. CDR1 and CDR2 (germline): KGHSY, FQNENV. The CDR3 covers 13 residues. The CDR3 loop is CASSLNTRQPQHF. The DNA of the CDR3 is TGTGCCAGCAGCTTAAATACTAGACAGCCCCAGCATTTT.

The chain carries TRBV27 and TRBJ2-7; D perhaps matches TRBD1 (6 bases). This CDR3 is 14 amino acids long. Germline V gene lookup returns CDR1 MNHEY and CDR2 SMNVEV (reference sequence). Trimming took 6 bases from V and 3 from J, leaving 15 bases between them. This chain's CDR3 is CASRPQGTLYEQYF. The CDR3 DNA sequence: TGTGCCAGCAGGCCTCAGGGGACCCTCTACGAGCAGTACTTC.

The chain couples TRBV7-6 to TRBJ1-3; no reliable D call. The length of the CDR3 is 15 residues. From germline, CDR1 is SGHVS and CDR2 FNYEAQ. The ends were cut back, 1 base at V and 2 bases at J, with 9 bases in the middle. The CDR3 DNA reads TGTGCCAGCAGCTTAGGATCAGGTCCTGGAAACACCATATATTTT. It specifies CASSLGSGPGNTIYF.

V usage is TRBV6-2 or TRBV6-3 and J usage is TRBJ1-6; 8 bases match TRBD1. The CDR3 contains 15 residues. In germline, CDR1 is MNHEY, CDR2 SVGEGT. The ends lost 6 bases at V and 4 bases at J; junction bases unmatched: 5. The CDR3 bases are TGTGCCAGCAGCCGGGACAGGACTTATAATTCACCCCTCCACTTT. This gives the protein CASSRDRTYNSPLHF.

Details on this clone: This CDR3 is also generated by other DNA sequences in the sample. This chain joins TRBV5-1 and TRBJ2-3; TRBD1 agrees at 9 bases. Trimming took 2 bases from V and 6 from J; bases not matched to a gene: 1. The CDR3 spans 13 residues. Germline V CDR1 and CDR2: SGHRS, YFSETQ. CDR3 amino acids: CASSLQGADTQYF. In nucleotides, the CDR3 is TGCGCCAGCAGCTTACAGGGGGCGGATACGCAGTATTTT.

The rearrangement uses TRBV4-1 and TRBJ1-2; a possible D gene is TRBD1 (5 bases). CDR1 and CDR2 from the germline V gene are MGHRA and YSYEKL. This CDR3 region has 15 residues. V shed 1 base and J shed 2 bases, with 11 bases lying between them. In DNA, the CDR3 is TGCGCCAGCAGCCAAGGAGGGCGGGGGAACTATGGCTACACCTTC. This codes for CASSQGGRGNYGYTF.

The V gene is TRBV7-8, the J gene TRBJ1-2; no reliable D call. CDR1 is SGHVS, CDR2 FQNEAQ, per germline. The CDR3 consists of 15 residues. The V end was cut by 5 bases, the J end by 0 bases, with 13 bases between. CDR3 in amino acids: CASSPRGGTNYGYTF. DNA of the CDR3: TGTGCCAGCAGCCCCAGAGGAGGTACTAACTATGGCTACACCTTC.

This clone was found many times. V gene TRBV6-2 or TRBV6-3 combines with J gene TRBJ1-4; unclear D gene. Trimming cost V 5 bases and J 13 bases, with 23 bases left between them. Germline-derived CDR1 and CDR2 are MNHEY and SVGEGT. This CDR3 region has 15 residues. This chain's CDR3 is CASSAREQSSSGLFF. As DNA, the CDR3 is TGTGCCAGCAGTGCGAGGGAGCAGTCGTCGTCGGGACTGTTTTTT.

This chain uses TRBV6-5 with TRBJ1-2, with D unclear. Germline V gene sequence: CDR1 MNHEY, CDR2 SVGAGI. Trimming took off 6 bases at V and 4 bases at J, with 15 bases between the two ends. The CDR3 contains 14 residues. The CDR3 protein is CASRPSGSGYGYTF. CDR3 nucleotides: TGTGCCAGCAGACCGTCGGGCAGCGGCTATGGCTACACCTTC.

The chain is built from TRBV19 and TRBJ2-7, with 7 bases that match TRBD1. Trimming cost V 9 bases and J 7 bases; bases outside gene matches: 6. The germline CDR1 and CDR2 sequences are LNHDA and SQIVND (reference sequence). The CDR3 contains 11 residues. The CDR3 region is CARRTGREQYF. CDR3 coding DNA: TGTGCCAGAAGGACAGGCCGAGAGCAGTACTTC.

V is TRBV27 and J is TRBJ2-7, with D unclear. The CDR3 extends over 13 amino acids. The V end lost 6 bases, the J end lost 2 bases, and 11 bases lay between the germline ends. CDR1 and CDR2 (germline): MNHEY, SMNVEV (reference sequence). This CDR3 reads CASSVFPAYEQYF. CDR3 in DNA: TGTGCCAGCAGCGTTTTTCCCGCCTACGAGCAGTACTTC.

This chain links TRBV9 with TRBJ1-5; D not certain. The CDR3 is 11 residues long. Germline V lookup: CDR1 SGDLS, CDR2 YYNGEE. The V end lost 4 bases, the J end lost 4 bases, and 3 bases lay between the germline ends. The CDR3 reads CASSPNQPQHF. The CDR3 DNA is TGTGCCAGCAGCCCTAATCAGCCCCAGCATTTT.